This TCR beta chain was sequenced during a study of blood T cell repertoires in COVID-19 (dated by TCRdb to about 2020). Study-level background: Collaborator samples came from the United States, Italy and Spain and covered acute and convalescent phases of COVID-19. The prospective study material was composed of cDNA or gDNA derived from T cells, B-cell-depleted T cells, or PBMCs. The repertoires were made available in a free public database intended to serve as a resource for research on the immune response to SARS-CoV-2. Samples were obtained from the ongoing ImmuneRACE study (first 160 participants) and from 1,254 subjects provided by 6 global collaborators. Where HLA class I and class II types were available, the types were taken from metadata supplied by the sample provider, not from assay-based typing. Deeply sampled blood TCRbeta repertoires from subjects exposed to, actively infected with, or recovered from COVID-19 were included in the dataset. The sample metadata nearly always contained a de-identified subject ID, COVID-19 status, age in years and sex.

Trimming removed 7 bases from V and 1 base from J, leaving 18 bases between the germline ends. The CDR3 sequence holds 16 residues, the cysteine and phenylalanine included. The only DNA kept is the CDR3, 48 bases in frame from the first base. CDR1 and CDR2 are read off the germline V gene as WSHSY and SAAADI. One collaborating source in Seattle enrolled patients during active infection and followed them longitudinally through the course of disease. Collaborating institutions collected whole blood in K2EDTA tubes following their own protocols. Collaborator samples were shipped for TCRbeta analysis as frozen whole blood, isolated PBMCs, or DNA extracted from either sample type. In the case of this clone: Its antigen is not yet known. Qualities for individual bases were not recorded, and no much larger clone is one base off.

The immunoSEQ Assay, a bias-controlled multiplex PCR, was used to amplify TCRbeta CDR3 regions from genomic DNA. The study's own analysis went as follows. Within the assay, amplification of reference gene primers was used to estimate how many nucleated cells each sample contained. To quantify the absolute abundance of each unique TCRbeta CDR3 rearrangement, sequence reads were collapsed and filtered. For each sample, productive Simpson clonality was calculated as the square root of Simpson's diversity index across productive rearrangements. In TCRdb, the immuneACCESS table is reduced to in-frame sequences with V and J assigned. These tables do not hold every clone; where another copy was compared, an unresolved V gene accounts for under half, and the others remain unexplained. That table furnishes V, J and clone size, whereas the DNA furnished D and trimming. The sample table lists 55,000 to 65,000 clones, 89% of them with a count of one. Of the sample, 43% falls within the top ten clones.

What the work shows at the level of the full study, not this receptor alone: The quantity of clinical and demographic metadata differed by source and by participant and was supplied without curation.

The TCR was taken from a woman aged 55-70 years with COVID-19, enrolled during active disease. The sample taken for sequencing was peripheral blood. Recombination connected TRBV10-2 to TRBJ2-3, with no confident D gene call. The CDR3 region reads CASNPLAASRTDTQYF. The DNA reads TGCGCCAGCAACCCTTTAGCCGCAAGCCGCACAGATACGCAGTATTTT.